A single sample is the source of the 25 T cell receptor beta chains below, sequenced in a study of shared T cell receptors in the human thymus. The repertoire was sequenced with immunoSEQ multiplex PCR; TCRdb's copy has only in-frame clones and lacks some. The sample holds 700,000 to 750,000 clones, roughly 85% seen once. This sample was also put to use in a study of human thymus T cells.

The sample was thymocytes. The receptors originated from a girl under three years old with a congenital heart defect.

This clone was seen more than once but under ten times. This rearrangement joins TRBV27 to TRBJ2-2; D perhaps matches TRBD2 (6 bases). CDR3 length: 18 residues. From germline, CDR1 is MNHEY and CDR2 SMNVEV (reference sequence). The V gene lost 2 bases and the J gene lost 3 bases, with 19 bases spanning the gap. The CDR3 region has the DNA TGTGCCAGCAGTTTACGCCTTCGTGGAGGGGTGGACACCGGGGAGCTGTTTTTT. Encoded protein: CASSLRLRGGVDTGELFF.

This clone was found once. The chain uses TRBV7-6 and TRBJ1-1, with unresolved D. The CDR3 spans 17 residues. Trimming cost V 6 bases and J 2 bases, with 22 bases left between them. CDR1 SGHVS and CDR2 FNYEAQ come from the germline V gene. The CDR3 protein is CASRPMTVGGYNTEAFF. The CDR3 nucleotides are TGTGCCAGCAGACCGATGACCGTGGGCGGGTATAACACTGAAGCTTTCTTT.

The sample holds a few counts of this clone. V is TRBV12-5 and J is TRBJ2-7; 10 nucleotides line up with TRBD1. Trimming cost V 6 bases and J 12 bases; bases outside gene matches: 14. There are 14 residues in the CDR3. The germline CDR1 and CDR2 sequences are LGHNT and FRNRAP. CDR3 bases: TGTGCTAGTGGCCCTACTTCCGGGACAGGGGTAATGTACTTC. Its protein product is CASGPTSGTGVMYF. Based on the CDR3 plus reference TRBV12-5 and TRBJ2-7, the full variable domain is DARVTQTPRHKVTEMGQEVTMRCQPILGHNTVFWYRQTMMQGLELLAYFRNRAPLDDSGMPKDRFSAEMPDATLATLKIQPSEPRDSAVYFCASGPTSGTGVMYFGPGTRLTVT.

The CDR3 protein is CASSLGRPTEAFF. The CDR3 DNA follows: TGTGCCAGCAGCTTGGGGCGACCCACTGAAGCTTTCTTT. The chain links TRBV7-2 to TRBJ1-1; weak D call: TRBD1 (5 bases). The CDR3 consists of 13 residues. Germline values: CDR1 SGHTA, CDR2 FQGNSA. V gave up 3 bases and J gave up 4 bases, with 9 bases separating them.

This clone was recorded only once. The chain couples TRBV27 to TRBJ2-5; 9 bases fit TRBD1. Trimming took 5 bases from V and 5 from J; bases not matched to a gene: 18. The CDR3 is 18 amino acids. Looked up from germline, CDR1 is MNHEY and CDR2 is SMNVEV (reference sequence). The CDR3, as DNA: TGTGCCAGCAGTCCCTACACCCGGGGACAGGGTCGGATGGAGACCCAGTACTTC. It codes for CASSPYTRGQGRMETQYF.

The rearrangement joins TRBV28 to TRBJ2-5; D is perhaps TRBD1 (6 bases). Trimming pared 2 bases from V and 1 base from J, leaving 11 bases between. The length of the CDR3 is 15 residues. Germline assignment: CDR1 MDHEN and CDR2 SYDVKM. CDR3 in amino acids: CASSLSRGGQETQYF. DNA for the CDR3: TGTGCCAGCAGTTTAAGTAGAGGGGGCCAAGAGACCCAGTACTTC.

V gene TRBV10-3 combines with J gene TRBJ2-1; TRBD2 agrees at 14 bases. The CDR3 sequence is 15 residues long. CDR1 is ENHRY, CDR2 SYGVKD, per germline. Germline trimming cut 4 bases from V and 4 bases from J; bases unmatched to any gene: 0. CDR3 sequence (DNA): TGTGCCATCAGTGGACTAGCGGGGGGGTACAATGAGCAGTTCTTC. This translates into CAISGLAGGYNEQFF.

The chain is built from TRBV7-9 and TRBJ2-1; TRBD2 matches at 8 bases. The CDR3 covers 16 residues. V shed 5 bases, J shed 2 bases, and the junction held 8 bases outside the gene matches. CDR1 SEHNR and CDR2 FQNEAQ come from the germline V gene (reference sequence). The chain's CDR3 is CASSNPRGGPYNEQFF. The CDR3 bases are TGTGCCAGCAGCAATCCCCGGGGGGGCCCCTACAATGAGCAGTTCTTC.

This clone was counted between two and nine times. The chain is built from TRBV5-8 and TRBJ1-2, with 7 bases matching TRBD1. Losses at the gene ends were 4 bases for V and 5 bases for J; bases not matched to a gene: 14. The CDR3 spans 16 residues. Germline V gene lookup returns CDR1 SGHTS and CDR2 YDEGEE. CDR3 nucleotides: TGTGCCAGCAGCCCGAACCGGGACAGACCACAGTATGGCTACACCTTC. Its translation: CASSPNRDRPQYGYTF. The full variable domain, completed using reference TRBV5-8 and TRBJ1-2, is EAGVTQSPTHLIKTRGQQATLRCSPISGHTSVYWYQQALGLGLQFLLWYDEGEERNRGNFPPRFSGRQFPNYSSELNVNALELEDSALYLCASSPNRDRPQYGYTFGSGTRLTVV.

The V and J genes are TRBV5-6 and TRBJ2-7; 10 bases are a match to TRBD1. Germline-derived CDR1 and CDR2 are SGHDT and YYEEEE. CDR3 length: 19 residues. V shed 6 bases, J shed 2 bases, and the junction held 20 bases outside the gene matches. CDR3 region: CASTLHPSGTGEGAYEQYF. The CDR3 DNA reads as TGTGCCAGCACCCTTCACCCTTCCGGGACAGGGGAAGGAGCCTACGAGCAGTACTTC.

V is TRBV5-5 and J is TRBJ2-1, with D possibly being TRBD1 (5 bases). Germline assignment: CDR1 SGHKS and CDR2 YYEKEE (reference sequence). Trimming shortened V by 0 bases and J by 0 bases, and 10 bases separated the two germline ends. The CDR3 runs to 16 residues. CDR3 sequence: CASSLEQAYSYNEQFF. The DNA for the CDR3 is TGTGCCAGCAGCTTGGAACAGGCGTACTCCTACAATGAGCAGTTCTTC.

The chain employs TRBV4-1 and TRBJ2-7; TRBD1 aligns across 10 bases. With 4 bases clipped from V and 0 bases from J, the junction kept 9 bases outside the gene matches. CDR1 is MGHRA and CDR2 is YSYEKL in the germline V gene. There are 17 residues in the CDR3. Here the CDR3 reads CASSLYAGTGDSYEQYF. CDR3 in DNA: TGCGCCAGCAGCCTATATGCCGGGACAGGGGACTCCTACGAGCAGTACTTC.

This clone was counted a single time. This chain uses TRBV28 with TRBJ1-6; TRBD1 is a possible D gene (5 bases). CDR3 length: 14 residues. V was trimmed by 6 bases and J by 7 bases, leaving 13 bases between them. Germline CDR1 and CDR2: MDHEN and SYDVKM. CDR3 loop: CASSFPRQNSPLHF. The CDR3 nucleotides are TGTGCCAGCAGCTTCCCGAGACAGAATTCACCCCTCCACTTT.

The chain couples TRBV4-1 to TRBJ1-2; TRBD1 matches at 7 bases. The CDR3 is 14 amino acids. J gave up 6 bases and V 3 bases, and 7 bases lay outside the gene matches. Germline CDR1 and CDR2: MGHRA and YSYEKL. Here the CDR3 reads CASSQLDREDGYTF. In nucleotides, the CDR3 is TGCGCCAGCAGCCAGCTCGACAGGGAAGATGGCTACACCTTC.

The chain is built from TRBV4-1 and TRBJ1-6; tentatively, D is TRBD1 (5 bases). Between the trimmed V and J ends, which lost 1 base and 5 bases, there was a span of 9 bases. The length of the CDR3 is 15 residues. In germline, CDR1 is MGHRA, CDR2 YSYEKL. The CDR3 DNA reads TGCGCCAGCAGCCAAGTTGAGACAGATAATTCACCCCTCCACTTT. This codes for CASSQVETDNSPLHF.

The rearrangement joins TRBV25-1 to TRBJ1-3, with D hard to call. From germline, CDR1 is MGHDK and CDR2 SYGVNS. This CDR3 region has 16 residues. V was pared by 2 bases and J by 0 bases, with 11 bases between. DNA of the CDR3: TGTGCCAGCAGTGAAAGAGCGCTCTACTCTGGAAACACCATATATTTT. This sequence encodes CASSERALYSGNTIYF.

This chain joins TRBV10-2 and TRBJ1-1; weak D call: TRBD1 (5 bases). The V end was cut by 0 bases, the J end by 2 bases, with 19 bases between. CDR1 and CDR2 (germline): WSHSY, SAAADI. This CDR3 region has 18 residues. The CDR3 DNA reads as TGCGCCAGCAGTGAGTCGAGGCTGGGGCAGGACAAAAACACTGAAGCTTTCTTT. Its translation: CASSESRLGQDKNTEAFF.

This clone appeared once. The chain is built from TRBV5-1 and TRBJ2-3; tentatively, D is TRBD1 (6 bases). V lost 0 bases and J lost 6, with 20 bases in between. Germline CDR1 is SGHRS and CDR2 is YFSETQ. The CDR3 totals 17 residues. Here the CDR3 reads CASSLDRDTVSWDTQYF. DNA of the CDR3: TGCGCCAGCAGCTTGGATCGGGACACGGTCTCTTGGGATACGCAGTATTTT.

V gene TRBV4-1 combines with J gene TRBJ1-4, with TRBD1 as a possible D gene (5 bases). Trimming left V 5 bases short and J 8 bases short, with 21 bases between. This CDR3 is built from 16 residues. CDR1 and CDR2 from the germline V gene are MGHRA and YSYEKL. CDR3 protein: CASSCGRGTFTEKLFF. CDR3 in DNA: TGCGCCAGCAGCTGCGGCCGCGGGACGTTCACAGAAAAACTGTTTTTT.

The chain has TRBV7-2 and TRBJ1-4; D uncertain. The DNA end lines up better with TRBJ2-2; the J call may be wrong. This CDR3 has 14 residues. Germline V gene data show CDR1 as SGHTA and CDR2 as FQGNSA. CDR3 loop: CASSPREATKELFF. CDR3 in DNA: TGTGCCAGCAGCCCACGTGAGGCTACGAAGGAGCTGTTTTTT.

This sequence joins TRBV5-6 and TRBJ2-2, with D hard to call. V gave up 1 base and J gave up 2 bases, with 12 bases separating them. There are 16 residues in the CDR3. Germline values: CDR1 SGHDT, CDR2 YYEEEE. The CDR3 DNA is TGTGCCAGCAGCTTGAGCGACCGGGTTAACACCGGGGAGCTGTTTTTT. This codes for CASSLSDRVNTGELFF.

J is TRBJ2-1 and V is TRBV5-1, with 7 bases that match TRBD2. V gave up 2 bases and J gave up 0 bases; unmatched junction bases: 20. Germline V gives CDR1 SGHRS, CDR2 YFSETQ. This CDR3 comprises 21 residues. The DNA for the CDR3 is TGCGCCAGCAGCTTCGTACCTAGCAGCGGGGTGAATTCGAGCTCCTACAATGAGCAGTTCTTC. This encodes CASSFVPSSGVNSSSYNEQFF.

The chain uses TRBV7-8 and TRBJ1-2; D may be TRBD1 (5 bases). Germline lookup yields CDR1 SGHVS and CDR2 FQNEAQ. This CDR3 is built from 15 residues. V lost 5 bases and J lost 8, with 21 bases in between. CDR3 protein: CASSPTNISREGYTF. CDR3 sequence (DNA): TGTGCCAGCAGCCCCACCAACATCAGCAGGGAAGGCTACACCTTC.

CDR3 in DNA: TGTGCCAGCAGTGCCCGGGACAGGGGCGCCTACGAGCAGTACTTC. Residues: CASSARDRGAYEQYF. The gene calls are TRBV25-1 and TRBJ2-7, with 10 bases matching TRBD1. Looked up from germline, CDR1 is MGHDK and CDR2 is SYGVNS. The CDR3 is made up of 15 amino acids. The V segment lost 4 bases and the J segment 2 bases; nucleotides outside the gene matches: 5.

The chain links TRBV5-1 to TRBJ1-2; D gene ambiguous. This CDR3 is 16 amino acids long. Looked up from germline, CDR1 is SGHRS and CDR2 is YFSETQ. The V and J ends lost 5 bases and 3 bases respectively, with 20 bases between them. CDR3 DNA sequence: TGCGCCAGCAGACTGGAGGCCCGCGCAACCTACTATGGCTACACCTTC. Amino acid sequence: CASRLEARATYYGYTF.